The rows below give T cell receptor beta chains drawn from one sample of a study of cytomegalovirus exposure and HLA in healthy donors. Sequencing used immunoSEQ multiplex PCR; TCRdb keeps in-frame clones, though not all of them. The sample records roughly 87,000 clones, less than 85% being singletons. Sequencing input: PBMCs. These receptors originate from a man aged 60 to 69 in good health and CMV-seronegative. The CDR3 runs from the conserved cysteine through the conserved F or W. A D gene is named only where the DNA matches it firmly. Size is omitted from some rows. Given values are once, few, many or a class for expanded clones.

D gene | J gene | V gene | clone size | CDR3 DNA | CDR3 protein
. | TRBJ2-7 | TRBV5-4 | . | TGTGCCAGCAGCTATGGGAGTTACGAGCAGTACTTC | CASSYGSYEQYF
. | TRBJ2-3 | TRBV11-2 | . | TGTGCCAGCACCCCAATAGCGGCGCCCACAGATACGCAGTATTTT | CASTPIAAPTDTQYF
. | TRBJ1-1 | TRBV2 | . | TGTGCCAGCCGGGGGGTAAGAAACACTGAAGCTTTCTTT | CASRGVRNTEAFF
TRBD1 | TRBJ2-7 | TRBV9 | once | TGTGCCAGCAGCGTGACAGGGGGTTCCTACGAGCAGTACTTC | CASSVTGGSYEQYF
TRBD1 | TRBJ1-6 | TRBV30 | once | TGTGCCCTCACCCCGGGACAGTCTAATTCACCCCTCCACTTT | CALTPGQSNSPLHF
. | TRBJ2-2 | TRBV25-1 | . | TGTGCCAGCAGGCGGGGGACAGGAACTTCGAGCACCGGGGAGCTGTTTTTT | CASRRGTGTSSTGELFF
. | TRBJ2-2 | TRBV10-3 | . | TGTGCCATCAGTGTGGGGGCTGGGACCGGGGAGCTGTTTTTT | CAISVGAGTGELFF
TRBD1 | TRBJ1-3 | TRBV9 | . | TGTGCCAGCAGCGGGACAGGAAACTCTGGAAACACCATATATTTT | CASSGTGNSGNTIYF
. | TRBJ1-2 | TRBV4-1 | . | TGCGCCAGCAGCCAAGAGCGGGGGTGGGGCTATGGCTACACCTTC | CASSQERGWGYGYTF
. | TRBJ2-7 | TRBV13 | . | TGTGCCAGCAGCAGACGGGAGGAGCAGTACTTC | CASSRREEQYF
. | TRBJ1-1 | TRBV21-1 | . | TGTGCCACCAAGCCCGCTGAAGCTTTCTTT | CATKPAEAFF
TRBD1 | TRBJ1-1 | TRBV6-6 | few | TGTGCCAGCTATCAGGGACAGACCATGAACACTGAAGCTTTCTTT | CASYQGQTMNTEAFF
TRBD1 | TRBJ1-6 | TRBV5-4 | . | TGTGCCAGCAGGGCTGACAGGGGGAGTTCACCCCTCCACTTT | CASRADRGSSPLHF
. | TRBJ2-3 | TRBV5-1 | few | TGCGCCAGCAGCTTGGTCGAGGTGGCAGATACGCAGTATTTT | CASSLVEVADTQYF
. | TRBJ2-7 | TRBV7-9 | . | TGTTCCAGCAGCTTAAAGGGGACACCCCCCTACGAGCAGTACTTC | CSSSLKGTPPYEQYF
TRBD2 | TRBJ2-2 | TRBV13 | . | TGTGCCAGCAGCCCCTTGCGGGGGGGCACCGGGGAGCTGTTTTTT | CASSPLRGGTGELFF
TRBD2 | TRBJ2-1 | TRBV13 | . | TGTGCCAGCAGCTCCCTAGCGGGGTACAATGAGCAGTTCTTC | CASSSLAGYNEQFF
. | TRBJ1-4 | TRBV7-3 | . | TGTGCCAGCAGCTCAAACGGGGTAGAAGGCGAAAAACTGTTTTTT | CASSSNGVEGEKLFF
TRBD1 | TRBJ2-7 | TRBV12-5 | . | TGTGCTAGTGGTTTGGTACTCACAGGGGCTAGCGAGCAGTACTTC | CASGLVLTGASEQYF
. | TRBJ1-1 | TRBV29-1 | . | TGCAGCGTTGGTCGGTTGAACACTGAAGCTTTCTTT | CSVGRLNTEAFF
. | TRBJ1-4 | TRBV7-9 | . | TGTGCCAGCAGCTTTGGAGAGGGCTTTAGTGAAAAACTGTTTTTT | CASSFGEGFSEKLFF
. | TRBJ2-2 | TRBV7-9 | once | TGTGCCAGCAGCTTAAGTTGGACATACTTAGAAGGGGAGCTGTTTTTT | CASSLSWTYLEGELFF
TRBD1 | TRBJ2-1 | TRBV7-2 | . | TGTGCCAGCAGCCCGGACAGGGTAGAGTTCTTC | CASSPDRVEFF
. | TRBJ2-7 | TRBV27 | . | TGTGCCAGCAGGCGGGGAAACGAGCAGTACTTC | CASRRGNEQYF
TRBD2 | TRBJ2-7 | TRBV7-8 | . | TGTGCCAGCAGCCCAAGGACTAGCGGGGCCTACTACGAGCAGTACTTC | CASSPRTSGAYYEQYF
TRBD2 | TRBJ2-7 | TRBV5-1 | . | TGCGCCAGCACCCTTCCCGGGCTAGCGGGGCGTGAGCAGTACTTC | CASTLPGLAGREQYF
TRBD1 | TRBJ1-6 | TRBV2 | . | TGTGCCAGCAGCCGGGGACAGGGGGTGAGAAATTCACCCCTCCACTTT | CASSRGQGVRNSPLHF